The 28 T cell receptor beta chains given below trace back to one sample, sequenced in a study of human CD4 T cells and Enterobacteriaceae (dated by TCRdb to about 2020). Memory CD4+ T cells were FACS-sorted on a FACSAria III to over 98% purity as all CD4+ cells other than CD45RA+CCR7+CD95- naive cells. Libraries were built with the immunoSEQ multiplex PCR assay. TCRdb holds this immuneACCESS table with in-frame rearrangements only. Some clones are missing; in checked studies, unresolved V genes explain under half, and the rest has no known cause. A total of fewer than 35,000 clones appear in this sample, about 82% of them only once. The biggest ten clones account for around 0.96% of the sample. Input material: memory CD4+ T cells from blood. In the paper's terms, the cell subset or site label means: total memory CD4 T cells sorted directly ex vivo, unstimulated. The receptor set was obtained from a human donor in good health.

The rearrangement links TRBV28 to TRBJ2-5; a weak D match, TRBD1 (6 bases). Per the germline V gene, CDR1 is MDHEN and CDR2 is SYDVKM. The CDR3 is made up of 13 amino acids. Between the trimmed V and J ends, which lost 8 bases and 9 bases, there was a span of 19 bases. CDR3 protein: CASLGTSFRAQYF. The DNA of the CDR3 is TGTGCCAGCTTGGGGACATCCTTTAGGGCCCAGTACTTC.

The V call is TRBV7-2, the J call TRBJ1-2; D is unclear. Germline V gives CDR1 SGHTA, CDR2 FQGNSA. Trimming took off 5 bases at V and 4 bases at J, with 5 bases between the two ends. This CDR3 spans 11 amino acids. The CDR3 coding sequence is TGTGCCAGCAGCAATTCCTATGGCTACACCTTC. Encoded protein: CASSNSYGYTF. Combining the CDR3 with reference TRBV7-2 and TRBJ1-2 gives the whole variable domain GAGVSQSPSNKVTEKGKDVELRCDPISGHTALYWYRQSLGQGLEFLIYFQGNSAPDKSGLPSDRFSAERTGGSVSTLTIQRTQQEDSAVYLCASSNSYGYTFGSGTRLTVV.

V and J are TRBV7-9 and TRBJ2-5; the D is unclear. Trimming removed 3 bases at V and 5 bases at J, with 10 bases between. The CDR3 totals 13 residues. From germline, CDR1 is SEHNR and CDR2 FQNEAQ (reference sequence). CDR3 protein: CASSFLLRETQYF. The CDR3 DNA is TGTGCCAGCAGCTTTCTTCTTCGGGAGACCCAGTACTTC.

This chain connects TRBV7-8 to TRBJ2-7; D call uncertain. Germline V gene sequence: CDR1 SGHVS, CDR2 FQNEAQ. V dropped 1 base and J dropped 0 bases, with 16 bases sitting between them. This CDR3 comprises 17 residues. The CDR3 region is CASSLVGSYSSSYEQYF. The CDR3, as DNA: TGTGCCAGCAGCTTAGTGGGATCGTACTCTTCCTCCTACGAGCAGTACTTC.

This clone appeared a few times. This chain joins TRBV27 and TRBJ2-7, with 9 bases identical to TRBD1. The CDR3 length is 15 residues. In germline, CDR1 is MNHEY, CDR2 SMNVEV (reference sequence). Trimming took 7 bases from V and 2 from J; bases not matched to a gene: 9. The CDR3 bases are TGTGCCAGCACCCTTAAGGGGACAGGGCCCTACGAGCAGTACTTC. It yields the protein CASTLKGTGPYEQYF.

This clone showed up just once. V gene TRBV7-8 combines with J gene TRBJ2-5; 7 nucleotides line up with TRBD2. The CDR3 consists of 18 residues. The ends lost 1 base at V and 1 base at J; junction bases unmatched: 12. Per the germline V gene, CDR1 is SGHVS and CDR2 is FQNEAQ. The CDR3 region has the DNA TGTGCCAGCAGCTTAGTTCGTCTGGGACTACAGATCCAAGAGACCCAGTACTTC. Residues: CASSLVRLGLQIQETQYF.

The chain recombines TRBV7-6 with TRBJ2-5; 7 bases line up with TRBD1. V was pared by 5 bases and J by 5 bases, with 11 bases of the junction left unmatched. The CDR3 is made up of 15 amino acids. CDR1 is SGHVS, CDR2 FNYEAQ, per germline. CDR3 residues: CASSPGGNRGETQYF. The CDR3, as DNA: TGTGCCAGCAGCCCTGGGGGAAACAGGGGTGAGACCCAGTACTTC.

The rearrangement uses TRBV7-9 and TRBJ1-3; unclear D gene. The length of the CDR3 is 15 residues. Trimming took off 5 bases at V and 4 bases at J, with 15 bases between the two ends. Germline CDR1 SEHNR, CDR2 FQNEAQ (reference sequence). The CDR3 is CASSPNKGEGNTIYF. The DNA for the CDR3 is TGTGCCAGCAGCCCAAACAAGGGAGAAGGAAACACCATATATTTT.

This sequence joins TRBV14 and TRBJ1-1; D uncertain. Germline V gene data show CDR1 as SGHDN and CDR2 as FVKESK. The CDR3 extends over 16 amino acids. Trimming cost V 0 bases and J 0 bases, with 11 bases left between them. The CDR3 reads CASSQDKGRVNTEAFF. The CDR3, as DNA: TGTGCCAGCAGCCAAGATAAAGGGCGGGTGAACACTGAAGCTTTCTTT. Full variable domain (missing parts from reference TRBV14 and TRBJ1-1): EAGVTQFPSHSVIEKGQTVTLRCDPISGHDNLYWYRRVMGKEIKFLLHFVKESKQDESGMPNNRFLAERTGGTYSTLKVQPAELEDSGVYFCASSQDKGRVNTEAFFGQGTRLTVV.

Here the CDR3 DNA reads TGTGCCAGCAGCGTAGAAGCCCCTAGGGAGGGAGGTGAGCAGTTCTTC. Translating gives CASSVEAPREGGEQFF. The V gene is TRBV9, the J gene TRBJ2-1; TRBD2 matches 7 bases. CDR1 is SGDLS, CDR2 YYNGEE, per germline. V shed 0 bases, J shed 9 bases, and the junction held 12 bases outside the gene matches. This CDR3 contains 16 residues.

In this sample, this clone is medium-sized. Other DNA sequences in this specimen translate into the identical CDR3. The chain carries TRBV19 and TRBJ2-1, with D perhaps being TRBD1 or TRBD2 (5 bases each). In germline, CDR1 is LNHDA, CDR2 SQIVND (reference sequence). This CDR3 has 15 residues. The V end was cut by 9 bases, the J end by 8 bases, with 23 bases between. CDR3 loop: CARGVPDGDDHEQFF. For the CDR3, the DNA is TGTGCCAGGGGGGTCCCGGACGGGGACGACCATGAGCAGTTCTTC.

The rearrangement uses TRBV19 and TRBJ2-3; 9 nucleotides align to TRBD2. CDR3 length: 19 amino acids. CDR1 LNHDA and CDR2 SQIVND come from the germline V gene (reference sequence). V shed 10 bases, J shed 6 bases, and the junction held 26 bases outside the gene matches. CDR3 in DNA: TGTGCCACTCCCTCCGGGACTAGCATGCCCCACGTTCGTGGGGATACGCAGTATTTT. This codes for CATPSGTSMPHVRGDTQYF.

V usage is TRBV19 and J usage is TRBJ2-3, with TRBD1 as a possible D gene (6 bases). CDR3 size: 15 residues. Germline V gene sequence: CDR1 LNHDA, CDR2 SQIVND (reference sequence). V lost 7 bases, J lost 2 bases, and 16 bases lay in between. The CDR3 is CASNPDRLSTDTQYF. Written as DNA, the CDR3 is TGTGCCAGTAACCCAGACAGGCTTTCCACAGATACGCAGTATTTT. Complete variable domain (other parts from reference TRBV19 and TRBJ2-3): DGGITQSPKYLFRKEGQNVTLSCEQNLNHDAMYWYRQDPGQGLRLIYYSQIVNDFQKGDIAEGYSVSREKKESFPLTVTSAQKNPTAFYLCASNPDRLSTDTQYFGPGTRLTVL.

This clone appeared once. The chain uses TRBV6-5 and TRBJ2-1, with D hard to call. CDR1 is MNHEY and CDR2 is SVGAGI in the germline V gene. The CDR3 is 15 residues long. The V end was cut by 0 bases, the J end by 8 bases, with 14 bases between. The CDR3 spells CASSYSGRSADEQFF. CDR3 coding DNA: TGTGCCAGCAGTTACTCAGGAAGATCAGCCGATGAGCAGTTCTTC.

This clone turned up a few times. V and J are TRBV19 and TRBJ1-1; D is ambiguous. Trimming cost V 1 base and J 0 bases, with 9 bases left between them. CDR3 length equals 15 residues. Germline CDR1 is LNHDA and CDR2 is SQIVND (reference sequence). The CDR3 here is CASSIGTSVNTEAFF. In nucleotides, the CDR3 is TGTGCCAGTAGTATAGGAACCTCCGTGAACACTGAAGCTTTCTTT.

A single count supports this clone. The chain has TRBV5-1 and TRBJ1-2, with D unclear. The CDR3 extends over 13 amino acids. Germline V gene sequence: CDR1 SGHRS, CDR2 YFSETQ. The V end lost 4 bases, the J end lost 5 bases, and 12 bases lay between the germline ends. The CDR3 loop reads CASSERVEYGYTF. The DNA of the CDR3 is TGCGCCAGCAGCGAGAGGGTTGAATATGGCTACACCTTC.

The rearrangement joins TRBV5-1 to TRBJ1-6, with TRBD1 matching 9 bases. The CDR3 consists of 16 residues. V gave up 5 bases and J gave up 7 bases; unmatched junction bases: 10. CDR1 is SGHRS, CDR2 YFSETQ, per germline. The CDR3 bases are TGCGCCAGCAGGACCGGGACAGGGTCGACGAATTCACCCCTCCACTTT. Translated, it gives CASRTGTGSTNSPLHF.

This sequence joins TRBV7-2 and TRBJ1-4; 8 positions agree with TRBD1. The CDR3 is 16 residues long. The germline V gene encodes CDR1 SGHTA and CDR2 FQGNSA. With 3 bases clipped from V and 8 bases from J, the junction kept 11 bases outside the gene matches. DNA of the CDR3: TGTGCCAGCAGCTTCCTCGGACAGGGCGGCGGCGAAAAACTGTTTTTT. It yields the protein CASSFLGQGGGEKLFF.

The J gene is TRBJ1-5, the V gene TRBV30; TRBD1 might be the D (6 bases). The length of the CDR3 is 14 residues. CDR1 is GTSNPN and CDR2 is SVGIG in the germline V gene (reference sequence). V was shortened by 0 bases and J by 2 bases, with 8 bases between the two germline ends. The CDR3 here is CAWSVGGGNQPQHF. The CDR3 DNA is TGTGCCTGGAGTGTAGGGGGGGGCAATCAGCCCCAGCATTTT.

The V call is TRBV27, the J call TRBJ2-7; D uncertain. The CDR3 covers 15 residues. V lost 6 bases, J lost 3 bases, and 18 bases lay in between. CDR1 is MNHEY and CDR2 is SMNVEV in the germline V gene (reference sequence). CDR3 sequence: CASRPHPTLRYEQYF. The DNA of the CDR3 is TGTGCCAGCAGACCGCACCCAACCCTGCGCTACGAGCAGTACTTC.

This chain joins TRBV27 and TRBJ2-7; tentative D call: TRBD2 (5 bases). V lost 5 bases, J lost 4 bases, and 24 bases lay in between. The CDR3 consists of 17 residues. The V gene's germline CDR1 is MNHEY and CDR2 SMNVEV (reference sequence). The CDR3 DNA is TGTGCCAGCAGTCCGGGATTTAAATACGGCGGTGAGTACGAGCAGTACTTC. It encodes CASSPGFKYGGEYEQYF.

This clone was counted only a few times. The CDR3 here is CASSLASGLRDTEAFF. CDR3 coding DNA: TGCGCCAGCAGCTTGGCTTCAGGGCTACGCGACACTGAAGCTTTCTTT. The chain has TRBV5-1 and TRBJ1-1; a weak D match, TRBD1 (5 bases). CDR3 length: 16 residues. From germline, CDR1 is SGHRS and CDR2 YFSETQ. V was shortened by 0 bases and J by 3 bases, with 15 bases between the two germline ends.

For the CDR3, the DNA is TGTGCCAGCACGCAAACCCCAGAATACTATGGCTACACCTTC. Amino acids: CASTQTPEYYGYTF. The chain couples TRBV6-6 to TRBJ1-2; D is ambiguous. CDR3 length equals 14 residues. V was cut by 7 bases and J by 3 bases, with 15 bases left in between. CDR1 is MNHNY and CDR2 is SVGAGI in the germline V gene (reference sequence).

This sequence joins TRBV5-4 and TRBJ2-2; possibly TRBD1 for D (6 bases). Germline-derived CDR1 and CDR2 are SGHNT and YYREEE (reference sequence). The CDR3 sequence is 15 residues long. V lost 5 bases to trimming and J lost 0 bases, with 11 bases between them. This chain's CDR3 is CASSQGLTNTGELFF. DNA of the CDR3: TGTGCCAGCAGTCAGGGGTTGACGAACACCGGGGAGCTGTTTTTT.

The CDR3 sequence: CASSLEGLHSYNEQFF. The CDR3 region has the DNA TGTGCCAGCAGCTTGGAAGGACTTCACTCCTACAATGAGCAGTTCTTC. The chain recombines TRBV5-6 with TRBJ2-1; a weak D match, TRBD2 (5 bases). V was shortened by 0 bases and J by 0 bases, with 10 bases between the two germline ends. The CDR3 loop spans 16 amino acids. The germline gives CDR1 SGHDT, CDR2 YYEEEE. Filled out from reference TRBV5-6 and TRBJ2-1, the complete variable domain reads DAGVTQSPTHLIKTRGQQVTLRCSPKSGHDTVSWYQQALGQGPQFIFQYYEEEERQRGNFPDRFSGHQFPNYSSELNVNALLLGDSALYLCASSLEGLHSYNEQFFGPGTRLTVL.

The sample holds a few counts of this clone. Mismatch with germline at one junction end may stem from a read error. The V gene is TRBV6-1, the J gene TRBJ2-3; D perhaps matches TRBD2 (7 bases). The CDR3 runs 17 residues. Per germline, CDR1 MNHNS and CDR2 SASEGT. The CDR3 sequence is CASSEYFRGGRTDTQYF. The CDR3 DNA reads TGTGCCAGCAGTGAATATTTTAGGGGGGGCCGCACCGATACGCAGTATTTT.

This clone was seen only once. The gene calls are TRBV7-2 and TRBJ2-1, with TRBD2 identical over 10 bases. After removal of 5 bases from V and 7 bases from J, the junction contained 11 bases not matched to a gene. The CDR3 is 16 residues long. From germline, CDR1 is SGHTA and CDR2 FQGNSA. CDR3 sequence (DNA): TGTGCCAGCAGCCCCCAGGGAGCGGGGGGGCGGAATGAGCAGTTCTTC. This encodes CASSPQGAGGRNEQFF.

The chain uses TRBV30 and TRBJ1-1, with 7 bases that match TRBD1. The CDR3 is 17 amino acids. V was pared by 0 bases and J by 1 base, with 11 bases of the junction left unmatched. CDR1 GTSNPN and CDR2 SVGIG come from the germline V gene (reference sequence). The CDR3: CAWSVRGLKGANTEAFF. CDR3 in DNA: TGTGCCTGGAGTGTACGTGGGCTCAAGGGGGCGAACACTGAAGCTTTCTTT. Together with reference TRBV30 and TRBJ1-1, the CDR3 gives the full variable domain: SQTIHQWPATLVQPVGSPLSLECTVEGTSNPNLYWYRQAAGRGLQLLFYSVGIGQISSEVPQNLSASRPQDRQFILSSKKLLLSDSGFYLCAWSVRGLKGANTEAFFGQGTRLTVV.